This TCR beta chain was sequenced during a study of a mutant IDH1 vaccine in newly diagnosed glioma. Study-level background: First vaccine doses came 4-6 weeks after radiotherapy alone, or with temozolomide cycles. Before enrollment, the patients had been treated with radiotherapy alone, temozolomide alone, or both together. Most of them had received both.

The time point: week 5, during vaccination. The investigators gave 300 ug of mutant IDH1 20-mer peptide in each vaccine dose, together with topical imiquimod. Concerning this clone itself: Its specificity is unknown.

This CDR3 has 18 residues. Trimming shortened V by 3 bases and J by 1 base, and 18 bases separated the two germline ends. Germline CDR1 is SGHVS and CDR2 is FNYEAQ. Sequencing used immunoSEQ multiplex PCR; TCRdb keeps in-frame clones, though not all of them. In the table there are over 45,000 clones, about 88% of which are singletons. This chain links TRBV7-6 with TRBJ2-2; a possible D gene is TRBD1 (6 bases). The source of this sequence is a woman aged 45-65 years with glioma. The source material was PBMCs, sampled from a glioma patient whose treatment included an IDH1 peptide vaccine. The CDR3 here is CASSFSGTFPRNTGELFF. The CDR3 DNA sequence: TGTGCCAGCAGCTTCTCCGGGACATTTCCAAGGAACACCGGGGAGCTGTTTTTT. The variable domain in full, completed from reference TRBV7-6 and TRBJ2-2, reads GAGVSQSPRYKVTKRGQDVALRCDPISGHVSLYWYRQALGQGPEFLTYFNYEAQQDKSGLPNDRFSAERPEGSISTLTIQRTEQRDSAMYRCASSFSGTFPRNTGELFFGEGSRLTVL.